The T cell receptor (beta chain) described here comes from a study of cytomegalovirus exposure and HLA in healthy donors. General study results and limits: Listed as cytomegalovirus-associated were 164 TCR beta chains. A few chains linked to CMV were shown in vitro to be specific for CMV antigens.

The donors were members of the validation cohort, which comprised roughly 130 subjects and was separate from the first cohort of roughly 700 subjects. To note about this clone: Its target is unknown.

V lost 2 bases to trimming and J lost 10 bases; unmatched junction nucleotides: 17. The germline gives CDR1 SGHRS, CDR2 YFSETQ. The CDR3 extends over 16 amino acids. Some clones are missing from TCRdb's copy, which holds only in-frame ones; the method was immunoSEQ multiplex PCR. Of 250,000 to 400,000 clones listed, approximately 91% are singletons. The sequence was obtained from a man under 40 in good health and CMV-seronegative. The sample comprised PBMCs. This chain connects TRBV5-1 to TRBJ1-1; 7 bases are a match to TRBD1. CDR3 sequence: CASSFAWGLGGASAFF. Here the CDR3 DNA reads TGCGCCAGCAGCTTCGCCTGGGGTTTAGGGGGCGCGTCAGCTTTCTTT. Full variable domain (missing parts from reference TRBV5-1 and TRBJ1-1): KAGVTQTPRYLIKTRGQQVTLSCSPISGHRSVSWYQQTPGQGLQFLFEYFSETQRNKGNFPGRFSGRQFSNSRSEMNVSTLELGDSALYLCASSFAWGLGGASAFFGQGTRLTVV.